This T cell receptor beta chain was obtained from a study of control samples from healthy donors and cancer patients. This clone has a single count. This CDR3 comprises 17 residues. V was clipped by 1 base and J by 2 bases; unmatched bases: 12. The germline V gene encodes CDR1 SGHNT and CDR2 YYREEE (reference sequence). Measured with immunoSEQ multiplex PCR; TCRdb has only the in-frame clones, and not every one. Of more than 100,000 clones in the sample, approximately 90% were seen once. The sequenced sample was blood. This sequence originates from a woman between 18 and 29 years old in good health. J is TRBJ2-7 and V is TRBV5-4, with TRBD1 matching 7 bases. For the CDR3, the DNA is TGTGCCAGCAGCTTGAGCTTCCGGGGACAGCTACCCTACGAGCAGTACTTC. It encodes CASSLSFRGQLPYEQYF.